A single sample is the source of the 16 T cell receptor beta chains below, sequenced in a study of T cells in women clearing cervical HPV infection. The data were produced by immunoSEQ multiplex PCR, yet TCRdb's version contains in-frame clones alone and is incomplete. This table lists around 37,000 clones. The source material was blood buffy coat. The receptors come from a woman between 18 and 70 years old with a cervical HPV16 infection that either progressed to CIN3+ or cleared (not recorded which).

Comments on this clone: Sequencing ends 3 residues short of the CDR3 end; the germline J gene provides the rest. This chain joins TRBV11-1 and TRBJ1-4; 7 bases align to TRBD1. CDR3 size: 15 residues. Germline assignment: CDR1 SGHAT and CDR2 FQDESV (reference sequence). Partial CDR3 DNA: TGTGCCAGCAGCCTCCAACAGGGGCCGAATTCACCA. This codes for CASSLQQGPNSP. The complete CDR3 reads CASSLQQGPNSPLFF.

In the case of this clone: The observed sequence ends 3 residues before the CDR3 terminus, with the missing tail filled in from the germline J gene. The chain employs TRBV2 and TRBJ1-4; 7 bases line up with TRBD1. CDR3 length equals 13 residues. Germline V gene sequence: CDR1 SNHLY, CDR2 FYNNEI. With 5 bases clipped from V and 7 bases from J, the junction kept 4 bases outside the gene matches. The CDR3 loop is CASSPQGGEKLFF. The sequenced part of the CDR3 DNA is TGTGCCAGCAGTCCCCAGGGGGGTGAAAAA.

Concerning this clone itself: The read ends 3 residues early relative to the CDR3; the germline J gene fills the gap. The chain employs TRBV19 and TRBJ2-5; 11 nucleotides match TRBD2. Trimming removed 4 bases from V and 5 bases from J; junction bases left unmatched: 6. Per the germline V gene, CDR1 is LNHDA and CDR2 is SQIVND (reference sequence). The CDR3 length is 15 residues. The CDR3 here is CASSTGTSGGETQYF. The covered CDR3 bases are TGTGCCAGTAGTACCGGGACTAGCGGTGGGGAGACC. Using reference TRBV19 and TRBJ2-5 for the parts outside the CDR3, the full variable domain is DGGITQSPKYLFRKEGQNVTLSCEQNLNHDAMYWYRQDPGQGLRLIYYSQIVNDFQKGDIAEGYSVSREKKESFPLTVTSAQKNPTAFYLCASSTGTSGGETQYFGPGTRLLVL.

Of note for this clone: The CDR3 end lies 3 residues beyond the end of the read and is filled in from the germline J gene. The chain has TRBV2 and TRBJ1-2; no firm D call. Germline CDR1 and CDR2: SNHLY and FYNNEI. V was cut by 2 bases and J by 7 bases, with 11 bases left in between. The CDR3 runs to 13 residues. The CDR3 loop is CASSESQGFGYTF. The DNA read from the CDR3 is TGTGCCAGCAGTGAAAGTCAAGGGTTTGGC.

The CDR3 here is CASSIGGTGGYEQYF. Incomplete CDR3 DNA: TGTGCCAGTAGTATAGGTGGGACAGGGGGCTACGAG. This chain connects TRBV19 to TRBJ2-7; 11 bases fit TRBD1. The sequenced fragment ends 3 residues before the CDR3 boundary, so the rest is inferred from the germline J gene. Losses at the gene ends were 1 base for V and 3 bases for J; bases not matched to a gene: 2. Germline lookup yields CDR1 LNHDA and CDR2 SQIVND (reference sequence). The length of the CDR3 is 15 residues.

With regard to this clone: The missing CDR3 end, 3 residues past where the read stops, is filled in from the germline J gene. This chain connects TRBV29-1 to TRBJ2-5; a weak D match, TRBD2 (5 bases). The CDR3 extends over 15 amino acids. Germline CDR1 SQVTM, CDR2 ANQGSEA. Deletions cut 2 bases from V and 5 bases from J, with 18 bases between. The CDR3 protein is CSVEPFGSRGETQYF. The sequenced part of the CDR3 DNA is TGCAGCGTTGAACCGTTTGGGTCCCGCGGGGAGACC.

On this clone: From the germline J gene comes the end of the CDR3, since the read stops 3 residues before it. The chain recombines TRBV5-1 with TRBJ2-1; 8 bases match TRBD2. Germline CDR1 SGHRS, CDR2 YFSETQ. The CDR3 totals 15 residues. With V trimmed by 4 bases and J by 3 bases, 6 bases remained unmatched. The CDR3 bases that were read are TGCGCCAGCAGCCGGGGGGGGCCGAGCTACAATGAG. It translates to CASSRGGPSYNE. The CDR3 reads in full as CASSRGGPSYNEQFF.

CDR3: CASSPVQGYYGQYF. The sequenced CDR3 bases are TGTGCCAGCTCACCGGTTCAGGGGTACTATGGT. The chain recombines TRBV18 with TRBJ2-4; TRBD1 is a possible D gene (6 bases). The sequence runs out 3 residues before the end of the CDR3; the remainder is reconstructed from the germline J gene. Germline V gene sequence: CDR1 KGHSH, CDR2 LQKENI. This CDR3 is 14 amino acids long. Full variable domain (outside the CDR3, taken from reference TRBV18 and TRBJ2-4): NAGVMQNPRHLVRRRGQEARLRCSPMKGHSHVYWYRQLPEEGLKFMVYLQKENIIDESGMPKERFSAEFPKEGPSILRIQQVVRGDSAAYFCASSPVQGYYGQYFGAGTRLSVL.

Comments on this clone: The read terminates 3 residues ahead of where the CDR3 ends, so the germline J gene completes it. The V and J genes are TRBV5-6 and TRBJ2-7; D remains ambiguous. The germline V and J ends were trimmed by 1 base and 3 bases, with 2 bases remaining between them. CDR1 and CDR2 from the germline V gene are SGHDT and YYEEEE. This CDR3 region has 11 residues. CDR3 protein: CASSLRYEQYF. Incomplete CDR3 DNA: TGTGCCAGCAGCTTGCGCTACGAG.

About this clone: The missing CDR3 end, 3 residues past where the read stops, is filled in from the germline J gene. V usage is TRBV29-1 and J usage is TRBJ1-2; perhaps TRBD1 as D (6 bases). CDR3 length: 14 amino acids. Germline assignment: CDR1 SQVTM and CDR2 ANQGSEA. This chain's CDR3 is CSVLRQEGSYDYTF. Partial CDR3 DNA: TGCAGCGTTCTTCGACAGGAAGGCTCCTACGAC.

This CDR3 is CAISASPGDGAFYEQYF. The sequenced part of the CDR3 DNA is TGTGCCATCAGTGCCTCACCGGGGGACGGAGCCTTCTACGAG. The V call is TRBV10-3, the J call TRBJ2-7, with D perhaps matching TRBD2 (6 bases). The CDR3 end falls 3 residues outside the read, so it is completed with the germline J gene. V was trimmed by 4 bases and J by 3 bases, leaving 22 bases between them. CDR1 is ENHRY and CDR2 is SYGVKD in the germline V gene. This CDR3 spans 17 amino acids.

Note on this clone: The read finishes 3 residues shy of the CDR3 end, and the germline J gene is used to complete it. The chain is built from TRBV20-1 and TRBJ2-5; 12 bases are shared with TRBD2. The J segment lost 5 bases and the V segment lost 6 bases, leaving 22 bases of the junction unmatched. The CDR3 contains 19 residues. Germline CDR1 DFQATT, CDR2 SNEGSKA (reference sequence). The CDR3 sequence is CSADAPTSGSTRERETQYF. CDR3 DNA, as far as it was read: TGCAGTGCCGACGCGCCGACTAGCGGGAGTACGCGAGAGAGGGAGACC.

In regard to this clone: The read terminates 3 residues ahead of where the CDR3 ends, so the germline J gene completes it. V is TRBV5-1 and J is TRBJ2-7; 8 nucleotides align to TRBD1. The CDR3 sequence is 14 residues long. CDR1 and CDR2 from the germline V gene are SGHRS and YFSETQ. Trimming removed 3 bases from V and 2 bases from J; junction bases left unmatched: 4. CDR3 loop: CASSYGQGTYEQYF. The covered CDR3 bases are TGCGCCAGCAGCTATGGACAGGGCACCTACGAG.

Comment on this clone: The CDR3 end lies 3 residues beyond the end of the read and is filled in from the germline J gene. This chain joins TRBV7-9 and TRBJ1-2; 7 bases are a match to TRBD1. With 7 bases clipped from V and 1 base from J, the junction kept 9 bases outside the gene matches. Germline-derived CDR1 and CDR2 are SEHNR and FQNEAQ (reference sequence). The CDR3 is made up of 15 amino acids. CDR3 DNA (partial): TGTGCCAGCACCACCCGGGACAGCGGTAACTATGGC. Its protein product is CASTTRDSGNYG. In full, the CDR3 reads CASTTRDSGNYGYTF.

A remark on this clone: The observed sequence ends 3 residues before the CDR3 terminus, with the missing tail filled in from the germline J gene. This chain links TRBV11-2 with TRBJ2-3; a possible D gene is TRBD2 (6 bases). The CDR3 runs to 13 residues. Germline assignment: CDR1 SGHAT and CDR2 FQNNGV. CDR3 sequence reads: CASSDPGGETQYF. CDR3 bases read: TGTGCCAGCAGCGACCCCGGGGGAGAGACG.

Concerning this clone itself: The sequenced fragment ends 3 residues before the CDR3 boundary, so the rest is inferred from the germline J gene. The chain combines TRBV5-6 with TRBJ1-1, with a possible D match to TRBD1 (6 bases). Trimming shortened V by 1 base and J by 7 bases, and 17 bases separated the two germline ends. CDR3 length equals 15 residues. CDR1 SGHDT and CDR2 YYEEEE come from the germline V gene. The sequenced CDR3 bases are TGTGCCAGCAGCTTGCCTCAGGGGCCGAGACTTGAA. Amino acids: CASSLPQGPRLE. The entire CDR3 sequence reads CASSLPQGPRLEAFF.